The source of this TCR beta chain is a study of early T cells in non-severe SARS-CoV-2 infection. Unique molecular identifiers tagged individual cDNA molecules. TCRdb re-derived calls from the 5' RACE reads in MiXCR, one entry per CDR3 protein. The data contain around 57,000 distinct CDR3 sequences, about 6% of them singletons. This clonotype was seen a handful of times. CDR3 length: 14 residues. The V gene end was trimmed by 4 bases and the J gene end by 10 bases; junction bases not matched to a gene: 9. Per germline, CDR1 SGHRS and CDR2 YFSETQ. J is TRBJ2-2 and V is TRBV5-1, with 8 bases that match TRBD1. The sequence was collected from an adult who was a healthcare worker with PCR-confirmed SARS-CoV-2 infection or an uninfected control (not recorded which). The specimen was whole blood, collected at baseline. This CDR3 reads CASSPSGGAVELFF. DNA of the CDR3: TGCGCCAGCAGCCCCTCAGGGGGCGCGGTGGAGCTGTTTTTT.